Following are 18 T cell receptor beta chains from one sample sequenced in a study of blood T cell repertoires in COVID-19. The table came from immunoSEQ multiplex PCR; TCRdb's copy has only in-frame clones and leaves some out. The sample lists roughly 81,000 clones, 82% occurring once. Sequenced sample: peripheral blood. The source is a man aged 55-75 years with acute or convalescent COVID-19.

This clone appeared a single time. This chain connects TRBV11-2 to TRBJ2-6; D possibly corresponds to TRBD1 (5 bases). CDR1 SGHAT and CDR2 FQNNGV come from the germline V gene. CDR3 length: 15 residues. V was pared by 3 bases and J by 4 bases, with 10 bases between. This chain's CDR3 is CASSFQGPGANVLTF. Here the CDR3 DNA reads TGTGCCAGCAGCTTTCAGGGTCCCGGGGCCAACGTCCTGACTTTC.

The chain employs TRBV7-2 and TRBJ2-6; TRBD2 agrees at 7 bases. CDR3 length: 14 amino acids. The V gene end was trimmed by 6 bases and the J gene end by 6 bases; junction bases not matched to a gene: 5. Germline loops: CDR1 SGHTA, CDR2 FQGNSA. The CDR3, as DNA: TGTGCCAGCAGTTCCGGACTAGTGGCCAACGTCCTGACTTTC. Its translation: CASSSGLVANVLTF.

The chain carries TRBV18 and TRBJ1-5; 7 bases are a match to TRBD1. Germline V gives CDR1 KGHSH, CDR2 LQKENI. Losses at the gene ends were 4 bases for V and 2 bases for J; bases not matched to a gene: 5. CDR3 length: 15 residues. The CDR3 here is CASSLATGGNQPQHF. DNA of the CDR3: TGTGCCAGCTCACTGGCTACAGGGGGCAATCAGCCCCAGCATTTT.

This clone has just one count. The chain recombines TRBV14 with TRBJ2-5; a possible D gene is TRBD1 (5 bases). The CDR3 is 16 amino acids. Germline CDR1 is SGHDN and CDR2 is FVKESK. The V gene lost 1 base and the J gene lost 2 bases, with 14 bases spanning the gap. This CDR3 reads CASSQGPPGMQETQYF. Here the CDR3 DNA reads TGTGCCAGCAGCCAAGGTCCGCCAGGGATGCAAGAGACCCAGTACTTC.

This clone was seen just once. The chain has TRBV7-3 and TRBJ1-3; no firm D call. The CDR3 sequence is 15 residues long. With 0 bases removed from V and 0 bases from J, the gap between germline ends came to 6 bases. CDR1 is SGHTA and CDR2 is FQGTGA in the germline V gene. CDR3 protein: CASSLTGSSGNTIYF. For the CDR3, the DNA is TGTGCCAGCAGCTTAACAGGGAGCTCTGGAAACACCATATATTTT. Full variable domain (missing parts from reference TRBV7-3 and TRBJ1-3): GAGVSQTPSNKVTEKGKYVELRCDPISGHTALYWYRQSLGQGPEFLIYFQGTGAADDSGLPNDRFFAVRPEGSVSTLKIQRTERGDSAVYLCASSLTGSSGNTIYFGEGSWLTVV.

This clone was found a few times. The chain has TRBV4-1 and TRBJ2-5, with D possibly being TRBD2 (6 bases). The germline V and J ends were trimmed by 1 base and 4 bases, with 19 bases remaining between them. This CDR3 has 17 residues. The germline V gene encodes CDR1 MGHRA and CDR2 YSYEKL. CDR3 sequence (DNA): TGCGCCAGCAGCCAAGTTATGTCGAGACTAGTTCCAGAGACCCAGTACTTC. Protein product: CASSQVMSRLVPETQYF.

V gene TRBV18 combines with J gene TRBJ1-2, with a weak D call TRBD1 (5 bases). CDR3 size: 14 residues. V was cut by 4 bases and J by 5 bases, with 14 bases left in between. CDR1 and CDR2 (germline): KGHSH, LQKENI. CDR3 in amino acids: CASSLPTAEYGYTF. The CDR3, as DNA: TGTGCCAGCTCACTCCCGACAGCCGAATATGGCTACACCTTC. Based on the CDR3 plus reference TRBV18 and TRBJ1-2, the full variable domain is NAGVMQNPRHLVRRRGQEARLRCSPMKGHSHVYWYRQLPEEGLKFMVYLQKENIIDESGMPKERFSAEFPKEGPSILRIQQVVRGDSAAYFCASSLPTAEYGYTFGSGTRLTVV.

The J gene is TRBJ1-2, the V gene TRBV6-2 or TRBV6-3, with a possible D match to TRBD1 (5 bases). The V gene lost 5 bases and the J gene lost 7 bases, with 17 bases spanning the gap. This CDR3 spans 14 amino acids. Germline V gives CDR1 MNHEY, CDR2 SVGEGT. CDR3 sequence (DNA): TGTGCCAGCAGTCTCACAGGTTTGTCGGCTGGCTACACCTTC. This codes for CASSLTGLSAGYTF.

V and J are TRBV27 and TRBJ1-1; 7 bases map to TRBD1. V lost 5 bases to trimming and J lost 1 base; unmatched junction nucleotides: 7. Looked up from germline, CDR1 is MNHEY and CDR2 is SMNVEV (reference sequence). The CDR3 has 15 amino acids. The CDR3 nucleotides read TGTGCCAGCAGTGCCTCCGGGACAGCGAACACTGAAGCTTTCTTT. It codes for CASSASGTANTEAFF.

This clone was observed a handful of times. This chain links TRBV29-1 with TRBJ2-7; D unresolved. The CDR3 is 11 amino acids. V lost 4 bases to trimming and J lost 1 base, with 5 bases between them. CDR1 SQVTM and CDR2 ANQGSEA come from the germline V gene. CDR3 loop: CSVVRSYEQYF. CDR3 in DNA: TGCAGCGTTGTGAGGTCCTACGAGCAGTACTTC.

V is TRBV13 and J is TRBJ1-1; D gene ambiguous. CDR3 length equals 16 residues. From germline, CDR1 is PRHDT and CDR2 FYEKMQ (reference sequence). Deletions cut 4 bases from V and 1 base from J, with 16 bases between. This CDR3 reads CASSSDPSWRNTEAFF. CDR3 DNA: TGTGCCAGCAGCTCAGATCCTAGCTGGAGGAACACTGAAGCTTTCTTT. Full variable domain (outside the CDR3, taken from reference TRBV13 and TRBJ1-1): AAGVIQSPRHLIKEKRETATLKCYPIPRHDTVYWYQQGPGQDPQFLISFYEKMQSDKGSIPDRFSAQQFSDYHSELNMSSLELGDSALYFCASSSDPSWRNTEAFFGQGTRLTVV.

The chain has TRBV5-1 and TRBJ2-3, with D tentatively TRBD1 (5 bases). This CDR3 spans 18 amino acids. V was clipped by 2 bases and J by 0 bases, with 19 bases between them. Germline CDR1 and CDR2: SGHRS and YFSETQ. The CDR3 nucleotides are TGCGCCAGCAGCTTCTTACCCCAGGGCCTCGATAGCACAGATACGCAGTATTTT. This translates into CASSFLPQGLDSTDTQYF.

This clone has more than one count but fewer than ten. The chain is built from TRBV7-8 and TRBJ2-2; 7 bases agree with TRBD2. CDR1 and CDR2 from the germline V gene are SGHVS and FQNEAQ. J gave up 2 bases and V 5 bases, and 5 bases lay outside the gene matches. The CDR3 is 15 residues long. CDR3 sequence: CASSPGTTNTGELFF. Written as DNA, the CDR3 is TGTGCCAGCAGCCCCGGGACTACTAACACCGGGGAGCTGTTTTTT.

This clone was observed a few times. The V and J genes are TRBV7-9 and TRBJ1-2; the D is unclear. CDR3 length: 13 residues. Germline values: CDR1 SEHNR, CDR2 FQNEAQ (reference sequence). With 3 bases removed from V and 2 bases from J, the gap between germline ends came to 7 bases. In DNA form, the CDR3 reads TGTGCCAGCAGCTTGAGTGTAAACTATGGCTACACCTTC. It codes for CASSLSVNYGYTF.

This chain joins TRBV7-2 and TRBJ1-1; TRBD1 aligns across 7 bases. CDR1 and CDR2 (germline): SGHTA, FQGNSA. CDR3 length equals 18 residues. Trimming took 5 bases from V and 5 from J; bases not matched to a gene: 20. The CDR3 region is CASSVQGGGGAIGTEAFF. CDR3 in DNA: TGTGCCAGCAGCGTTCAGGGAGGAGGGGGCGCTATCGGTACTGAAGCTTTCTTT.

The chain employs TRBV25-1 and TRBJ2-5, with unresolved D. Trimming removed 3 bases from V and 3 bases from J, with 11 bases in between. Germline CDR1 and CDR2: MGHDK and SYGVNS. This CDR3 comprises 14 residues. In nucleotides, the CDR3 is TGTGCCAGCAGTGATCTAACGGGTAAAGAGACCCAGTACTTC. Its translation: CASSDLTGKETQYF.

The rearrangement joins TRBV19 to TRBJ2-5, with a weak D call TRBD2 (6 bases). V lost 2 bases to trimming and J lost 3 bases, with 10 bases between them. The CDR3 contains 14 residues. The germline V gene has CDR1 LNHDA and CDR2 SQIVND (reference sequence). The DNA for the CDR3 is TGTGCCAGTAGTATACAGGGCGGGGAAGAGACCCAGTACTTC. It encodes CASSIQGGEETQYF.

This clone qualifies as medium-sized. The rearrangement links TRBV24-1 to TRBJ1-2; the D gene is possibly TRBD1 (5 bases). The germline gives CDR1 KGHDR, CDR2 SFDVKD. The CDR3 has 13 residues. Trimming shortened V by 4 bases and J by 5 bases, and 10 bases separated the two germline ends. The CDR3: CATSEGEEYGYTF. CDR3 DNA sequence: TGTGCCACCAGTGAAGGGGAAGAATATGGCTACACCTTC.